These 16 T cell receptor beta chains were all obtained from the same sample, sequenced in a study of blood T cells in healthy people across ages (dated by TCRdb to between 2015 and 2017). The protocol used for the library was 5' RACE. Sequenced on an Illumina HiSeq 2500. A second PCR of roughly 7 to 11 cycles was run with a J-beta primer mix and a sample-barcoded 5' primer. Starting from the raw public reads, TCRdb applied fastp trimming at Q25, assembled clones with MiXCR and retained in-frame beta chains. Rows are combined by CDR3 protein, so each entry shows the most common genes and DNA. The sample table lists 700,000 or so distinct CDR3 sequences, roughly 20% of them with a count of one. About 22% of the sample rests with the top ten. The sample taken for sequencing was blood. The receptors come from a man between 65 and 79 years old in good health.

This chain links TRBV11-3 with TRBJ1-4, with D perhaps TRBD1 (5 bases). Germline V gene data show CDR1 as SGHNT and CDR2 as YENEEA. Between the trimmed V and J ends, which lost 0 bases and 10 bases, there was a span of 9 bases. CDR3 length: 13 amino acids. The CDR3 spells CASSLDHGGKLFF. CDR3 nucleotide sequence: TGTGCCAGCAGCTTAGATCATGGGGGAAAACTGTTTTTT.

This clonotype was seen more than once but under ten times. The V call is TRBV7-9, the J call TRBJ2-3; D not resolved. The germline CDR1 and CDR2 sequences are SEHNR and FQNEAQ (reference sequence). The CDR3 contains 14 residues. V lost 5 bases to trimming and J lost 5 bases, with 14 bases between them. For the CDR3, the DNA is TGTGCCAGCAGCACCCTAGACGACTTAGATACGCAGTATTTT. This gives the protein CASSTLDDLDTQYF.

The gene calls are TRBV27 and TRBJ1-2; D is undetermined. Between the trimmed V and J ends, which lost 4 bases and 8 bases, there was a span of 17 bases. The CDR3 length is 14 residues. The germline V gene has CDR1 MNHEY and CDR2 SMNVEV (reference sequence). The CDR3 bases are TGTGCCAGCAGTTCGGGTAACAAAGGTGGCGGCTACACCTTC. This sequence encodes CASSSGNKGGGYTF.

The V call is TRBV5-1, the J call TRBJ2-3; the match to TRBD2 covers 9 bases. V shed 5 bases, J shed 0 bases, and the junction held 13 bases outside the gene matches. CDR3 length: 18 amino acids. Germline-derived CDR1 and CDR2 are SGHRS and YFSETQ. DNA of the CDR3: TGCGCCAGCAGATCGAGGTTGGCGGGGGGGTACAGCACAGATACGCAGTATTTT. Its protein is CASRSRLAGGYSTDTQYF.

This rearrangement joins TRBV5-6 to TRBJ1-2; 10 nucleotides align to TRBD1. Germline lookup yields CDR1 SGHDT and CDR2 YYEEEE. V lost 4 bases and J lost 2; bases outside the gene matches: 5. This CDR3 comprises 15 residues. The CDR3 is CASSQVGQGNYGYTF. CDR3 nucleotides: TGTGCCAGCAGCCAGGTGGGACAGGGGAACTATGGCTACACCTTC. Full variable domain (outside the CDR3, taken from reference TRBV5-6 and TRBJ1-2): DAGVTQSPTHLIKTRGQQVTLRCSPKSGHDTVSWYQQALGQGPQFIFQYYEEEERQRGNFPDRFSGHQFPNYSSELNVNALLLGDSALYLCASSQVGQGNYGYTFGSGTRLTVV.

The gene calls are TRBV28 and TRBJ2-6; 9 positions match TRBD1. V trimming: 6 bases; J trimming: 3 bases; junction bases outside the gene matches: 9. CDR3 size: 17 residues. The germline V gene has CDR1 MDHEN and CDR2 SYDVKM. CDR3 sequence (DNA): TGTGCCAGCAGGGGACAGGGCCGCTTAAGTGGGGCCAACGTCCTGACTTTC. Protein: CASRGQGRLSGANVLTF.

The CDR3 DNA reads as TGTGCCAGCAGCCAAATAGCGGGAGAGAGGACAGATACGCAGTATTTT. It translates to CASSQIAGERTDTQYF. The chain combines TRBV4-2 with TRBJ2-3, with 9 bases lining up with TRBD2. CDR1 and CDR2 (germline): LGHNA, YNFKEQ. V shed 2 bases, J shed 3 bases, and the junction held 6 bases outside the gene matches. The CDR3 totals 16 residues.

This clonotype was picked up a small number of times. DNA for the CDR3: TGTGCCAGCTCACCGGGGACAGGGGGGTTTGGCAATCAGCCCCAGCATTTT. Translating gives CASSPGTGGFGNQPQHF. The chain uses TRBV18 and TRBJ1-5; 11 nucleotides align to TRBD1. Germline trimming cut 3 bases from V and 2 bases from J; bases unmatched to any gene: 6. There are 17 residues in the CDR3. Per the germline V gene, CDR1 is KGHSH and CDR2 is LQKENI.

The sample holds a few counts of this clonotype. The chain has TRBV5-1 and TRBJ2-5; possibly TRBD2 for D (5 bases). Per the germline V gene, CDR1 is SGHRS and CDR2 is YFSETQ. CDR3 length: 12 residues. V was cut by 0 bases and J by 9 bases, with 9 bases left in between. The CDR3 DNA is TGCGCCAGCAGCTTGGTCGGGGAACCCCAGTACTTC. Protein sequence: CASSLVGEPQYF.

This clonotype was detected ten times or more. The chain is built from TRBV20-1 and TRBJ2-5; TRBD1 matches 7 bases. The J call may not be correct, given that the DNA end is closer to TRBJ2-7. In germline, CDR1 is DFQATT, CDR2 SNEGSKA (reference sequence). This CDR3 has 12 residues. The CDR3 protein is CSARGQGYEQYF. The CDR3 region has the DNA TGCAGTGCTAGAGGACAGGGCTACGAGCAGTACTTC.

This rearrangement joins TRBV10-3 to TRBJ2-7, with 8 bases identical to TRBD1. Germline CDR1 ENHRY, CDR2 SYGVKD. The CDR3 covers 15 residues. Trimming at V came to 3 bases and at J to 2 bases, leaving 6 bases not matched to a gene. The DNA of the CDR3 is TGTGCCATCAGTGACGGGTCAGGGGGCCCCTACGAGCAGTACTTC. It specifies CAISDGSGGPYEQYF.

Only a few counts were recorded for this clonotype. DNA of the CDR3: TGCGCCAGCAGCCAAGGGATGGGTGATAGCGGGTACAATGAGCAGTTCTTC. This gives the protein CASSQGMGDSGYNEQFF. The gene calls are TRBV4-1 and TRBJ2-1; 7 bases fit TRBD2. The CDR3 contains 17 residues. Germline CDR1 is MGHRA and CDR2 is YSYEKL. J gave up 4 bases and V 1 base, and 10 bases lay outside the gene matches.

This rearrangement joins TRBV5-1 to TRBJ2-5, with unresolved D. This CDR3 is 15 amino acids long. Germline V gene lookup returns CDR1 SGHRS and CDR2 YFSETQ. With 0 bases removed from V and 0 bases from J, the gap between germline ends came to 9 bases. The CDR3 DNA sequence: TGCGCCAGCAGCTTGGTACGAGGCAACCAAGAGACCCAGTACTTC. Translation gives CASSLVRGNQETQYF.

This clonotype was seen repeatedly, ten times or more. The gene calls are TRBV5-1 and TRBJ1-5, with a tentative D call TRBD1 (5 bases). V dropped 0 bases and J dropped 3 bases, with 10 bases sitting between them. Germline CDR1 SGHRS, CDR2 YFSETQ. The CDR3 consists of 15 residues. CDR3 sequence reads: CASSLGGRVNQPQHF. Here the CDR3 DNA reads TGCGCCAGCAGCTTGGGGGGACGGGTCAATCAGCCCCAGCATTTT.

This chain connects TRBV7-6 to TRBJ2-5; 9 bases line up with TRBD2. Germline V gene sequence: CDR1 SGHVS, CDR2 FNYEAQ. The CDR3 covers 14 residues. V was pared by 2 bases and J by 4 bases, with 2 bases of the junction left unmatched. CDR3 DNA: TGTGCCAGCAGCTTACTAGCGGGGTTAGAGACCCAGTACTTC. Its translation: CASSLLAGLETQYF. Drawing the rest from reference TRBV7-6 and TRBJ2-5, the complete variable domain is GAGVSQSPRYKVTKRGQDVALRCDPISGHVSLYWYRQALGQGPEFLTYFNYEAQQDKSGLPNDRFSAERPEGSISTLTIQRTEQRDSAMYRCASSLLAGLETQYFGPGTRLLVL.

This clonotype has just a few counts. Written as DNA, the CDR3 is TGTGCCAGCAGCTTAGGTGGCTCCGGGTTGGATACGCAGTATTTT. It codes for CASSLGGSGLDTQYF. The V gene is TRBV7-3, the J gene TRBJ2-3; D gene ambiguous. The CDR3 length is 15 residues. V lost 2 bases and J lost 6, with 15 bases in between. From germline, CDR1 is SGHTA and CDR2 FQGTGA.